The clone carrying this T cell receptor (beta chain) has just a few counts. V lost 1 base and J 3 bases, leaving 10 bases between the germline ends. This CDR3 contains 14 residues. Germline V gene sequence: CDR1 MDHEN, CDR2 SYDVKM. This record comes from a study of T-cell reconstitution after alpha-beta-depleted transplantation in children. Construction of the TCRbeta library involved unique molecular identifiers. A single record per CDR3 protein comes from TCRdb applying MiXCR to the PCR reads. This table holds more than 400,000 distinct CDR3 sequences, approximately 10% found once. The receptor comes from a female patient between 2 and 15 years old who had a stem cell transplant for aplastic anemia, so the T cells may come from the graft donor. The sample in question was PBMCs, mostly from graft donor cells, obtained 180 days after TCRalphabeta/CD19-depleted stem cell transplant. V is TRBV28 and J is TRBJ2-7, with D possibly matching TRBD2 (6 bases). CDR3 bases: TGTGCCAGCAGTTTATCTAGCGTTCTCTACGAGCAGTACTTC. Its protein is CASSLSSVLYEQYF.